These 27 T cell receptor beta chains were all obtained from the same sample, sequenced in a study of cytomegalovirus exposure and HLA in healthy donors (dated by TCRdb to 2017 to 2019). The library was generated by the immunoSEQ multiplex PCR assay. The multiplex PCR relied on a mix of 60 forward primers for TCR Vbeta segments and 13 reverse primers for TCR Jbeta segments. TCRdb retrieved this table from immuneACCESS and kept in-frame rearrangements only. Not all clones are present; in checked studies, unresolved V genes account for under half, and no reason is known for the remainder. For this sample there are 140,000 to 150,000 clones; approximately 63% appear just once. About 2% of the sample is taken by the ten largest. Sequences were obtained from PBMCs. The receptors were sampled from a woman aged 55-69 years in good health and CMV-seropositive.

This clone has more than one count but fewer than ten. This rearrangement joins TRBV4-1 to TRBJ2-7, with 8 bases lining up with TRBD1. The CDR3 consists of 16 residues. The germline CDR1 and CDR2 sequences are MGHRA and YSYEKL. The V segment lost 1 base and the J segment 7 bases; nucleotides outside the gene matches: 12. Here the CDR3 DNA reads TGCGCCAGCAGCCAAGCCCCGACAGGGGTTACGGGGGAGCAGTACTTC. It specifies CASSQAPTGVTGEQYF.

V usage is TRBV5-8 and J usage is TRBJ2-2; unclear D gene. Trimming took 1 base from V and 1 from J, leaving 8 bases between them. This CDR3 contains 15 residues. Germline V gene data show CDR1 as SGHTS and CDR2 as YDEGEE. The CDR3 DNA is TGTGCCAGCAGCTTGTCCGTAAAGAACACCGGGGAGCTGTTTTTT. Translated: CASSLSVKNTGELFF.

This clone was found once. The rearrangement joins TRBV15 to TRBJ2-5; 7 nucleotides line up with TRBD1. The V and J ends lost 3 bases and 7 bases, in that order; junction bases with no gene match: 14. Germline V gene data show CDR1 as LNHNV and CDR2 as YYDKDF (reference sequence). This CDR3 has 16 residues. DNA of the CDR3: TGTGCCACCAGCAGGAAAATTAAGCAGGGGGTACTGACCCAGTACTTC. Encoded protein: CATSRKIKQGVLTQYF.

This clone was observed a handful of times. The chain has TRBV28 and TRBJ2-2, with 8 bases that match TRBD2. Germline values: CDR1 MDHEN, CDR2 SYDVKM. CDR3 length: 15 residues. The J segment lost 7 bases and the V segment lost 7 bases, leaving 11 bases of the junction unmatched. The CDR3 is CASISAGGLIGELFF. The CDR3 nucleotides read TGTGCCAGCATTAGTGCGGGAGGCCTTATCGGGGAGCTGTTTTTT.

This clone turned up a few times. The chain couples TRBV2 to TRBJ1-4, with 8 positions matching TRBD1. V shed 6 bases and J 0 bases; nucleotides not matched to a gene: 3. CDR3 size: 15 residues. Per germline, CDR1 SNHLY and CDR2 FYNNEI. CDR3 residues: CASRKQGATNEKLFF. Written as DNA, the CDR3 is TGTGCCAGCAGGAAACAGGGGGCAACTAATGAAAAACTGTTTTTT.

This clone was observed a few times. This chain uses TRBV7-2 with TRBJ1-5; D unresolved. This CDR3 contains 15 residues. The germline V and J ends were trimmed by 1 base and 3 bases, with 10 bases remaining between them. The V gene's germline CDR1 is SGHTA and CDR2 FQGNSA. The CDR3 loop reads CASSLVWGVNQPQHF. CDR3 nucleotides: TGTGCCAGCAGCTTAGTATGGGGAGTCAATCAGCCCCAGCATTTT.

The chain has TRBV6-6 and TRBJ2-3; a possible D gene is TRBD2 (6 bases). The CDR3 consists of 16 residues. Trimming removed 3 bases from V and 0 bases from J, with 13 bases in between. The germline V gene has CDR1 MNHNY and CDR2 SVGAGI (reference sequence). The CDR3: CASSYRLGTSTDTQYF. The DNA of the CDR3 is TGTGCCAGCAGTTATAGACTAGGAACGAGCACAGATACGCAGTATTTT.

This clone is a singleton in its sample. The rearrangement joins TRBV6-5 to TRBJ1-5, with D possibly matching TRBD1 (5 bases). The CDR3 is 15 residues long. The germline V gene has CDR1 MNHEY and CDR2 SVGAGI. V lost 6 bases and J lost 5, with 17 bases in between. The CDR3 region is CASSNKGPWHQPQHF. The CDR3 nucleotides read TGTGCCAGCAGCAATAAGGGGCCCTGGCATCAGCCCCAGCATTTT.

This rearrangement joins TRBV28 to TRBJ2-2, with 7 bases matching TRBD2. CDR1 MDHEN and CDR2 SYDVKM come from the germline V gene. The CDR3 spans 16 residues. V was clipped by 11 bases and J by 0 bases; unmatched bases: 12. CDR3 sequence: CACQASGHANTGELFF. DNA for the CDR3: TGTGCCTGCCAGGCTAGCGGACACGCGAACACCGGGGAGCTGTTTTTT.

V is TRBV6-5 and J is TRBJ2-5; D may be TRBD2 (6 bases). The CDR3 contains 12 residues. V dropped 2 bases and J dropped 5 bases, with 6 bases sitting between them. Germline-derived CDR1 and CDR2 are MNHEY and SVGAGI. The CDR3 nucleotides read TGTGCCAGCAGTTACGCGGGGGAGACCCAGTACTTC. Its translation: CASSYAGETQYF.

This clone has just one count. This chain joins TRBV13 and TRBJ2-3; D remains ambiguous. The CDR3 is 16 residues long. Germline V CDR1 and CDR2: PRHDT, FYEKMQ (reference sequence). Trimming removed 0 bases from V and 2 bases from J, with 12 bases in between. CDR3 nucleotide sequence: TGTGCCAGCAGCTTAGGCGGCTTAGCCTCCACAGATACGCAGTATTTT. Translated: CASSLGGLASTDTQYF.

The chain employs TRBV6-1 and TRBJ2-7; tentative D call: TRBD2 (5 bases). The CDR3 spans 14 residues. The ends were cut back, 5 bases at V and 2 bases at J, with 13 bases in the middle. Germline-derived CDR1 and CDR2 are MNHNS and SASEGT. This CDR3 reads CASSKGETTYEQYF. Here the CDR3 DNA reads TGTGCCAGCAGTAAGGGAGAAACTACCTACGAGCAGTACTTC.

The chain is built from TRBV27 and TRBJ1-4, with a weak D call TRBD1 (5 bases). Germline V CDR1 and CDR2: MNHEY, SMNVEV (reference sequence). The length of the CDR3 is 15 residues. Trimming removed 4 bases at V and 5 bases at J, with 14 bases between. This CDR3 reads CASSSTWTRNEKLFF. The CDR3 nucleotides read TGTGCCAGCAGTTCCACCTGGACAAGGAATGAAAAACTGTTTTTT.

The chain combines TRBV5-6 with TRBJ1-2, with 10 bases that match TRBD1. Germline CDR1 SGHDT, CDR2 YYEEEE. Unmatched junction bases numbered 2, after V lost 4 bases and J lost 5 bases. The CDR3 sequence is 13 residues long. The CDR3: CASSRDRGYGYTF. The CDR3 bases are TGTGCCAGCAGCCGGGACAGGGGATATGGCTACACCTTC.

The rearrangement links TRBV9 to TRBJ1-1, with D possibly TRBD1 on 5 matching bases. The V end lost 1 base, the J end lost 2 bases, and 9 bases lay between the germline ends. CDR3 size: 14 residues. Germline-derived CDR1 and CDR2 are SGDLS and YYNGEE. CDR3 sequence (DNA): TGTGCCAGCAGCGTAAGGGGTGGAAACACTGAAGCTTTCTTT. Amino acids: CASSVRGGNTEAFF.

This clone has only one observation. The V gene is TRBV5-1, the J gene TRBJ2-7; D perhaps matches TRBD2 (6 bases). Germline values: CDR1 SGHRS, CDR2 YFSETQ. The V end lost 0 bases, the J end lost 6 bases, and 16 bases lay between the germline ends. The CDR3 has 15 amino acids. CDR3 sequence reads: CASSLAGAWEGEQYF. DNA of the CDR3: TGCGCCAGCAGCTTGGCGGGAGCTTGGGAAGGCGAGCAGTACTTC.

The rearrangement links TRBV5-1 to TRBJ2-3; the D gene is possibly TRBD2 (5 bases). There are 14 residues in the CDR3. Germline V gives CDR1 SGHRS, CDR2 YFSETQ. Trimming left V 7 bases short and J 6 bases short, with 18 bases between. The CDR3: CASSSGGLSDTQYF. DNA for the CDR3: TGCGCCAGCTCCTCGGGCGGGCTCTCGGATACGCAGTATTTT. The whole variable domain, remainder taken from reference TRBV5-1 and TRBJ2-3, is KAGVTQTPRYLIKTRGQQVTLSCSPISGHRSVSWYQQTPGQGLQFLFEYFSETQRNKGNFPGRFSGRQFSNSRSEMNVSTLELGDSALYLCASSSGGLSDTQYFGPGTRLTVL.

The rearrangement links TRBV5-1 to TRBJ2-1; D may be TRBD1 (6 bases). Germline values: CDR1 SGHRS, CDR2 YFSETQ. Trimming removed 2 bases at V and 8 bases at J, with 14 bases between. The CDR3 has 14 residues. The chain's CDR3 is CASSLTGLPDEQFF. As DNA, the CDR3 is TGCGCCAGCAGCTTAACAGGGTTGCCGGATGAGCAGTTCTTC.

V is TRBV2 and J is TRBJ2-2; 14 nucleotides line up with TRBD2. CDR3 length equals 17 residues. Germline CDR1 is SNHLY and CDR2 is FYNNEI. Germline trimming cut 4 bases from V and 5 bases from J; bases unmatched to any gene: 6. CDR3 loop: CASSGGLAGVKTGELFF. The CDR3 DNA follows: TGTGCCAGCAGTGGGGGACTAGCGGGAGTAAAAACCGGGGAGCTGTTTTTT.

This chain connects TRBV6-6 to TRBJ1-1; 10 bases line up with TRBD1. This CDR3 comprises 14 residues. Germline V gene sequence: CDR1 MNHNY, CDR2 SVGAGI (reference sequence). After removal of 7 bases from V and 5 bases from J, the junction contained 7 bases not matched to a gene. The CDR3 sequence: CASTPDRGQTEAFF. DNA for the CDR3: TGTGCCAGCACCCCAGACAGGGGGCAGACTGAAGCTTTCTTT.

This clone was found a few times. The chain recombines TRBV28 with TRBJ1-2; 7 bases map to TRBD1. V lost 3 bases to trimming and J lost 2 bases; unmatched junction nucleotides: 12. CDR1 is MDHEN, CDR2 SYDVKM, per germline. The CDR3 contains 17 residues. CDR3 in amino acids: CASSFSPGGKVNYGYTF. As DNA, the CDR3 is TGTGCCAGCAGTTTTAGCCCAGGGGGAAAGGTCAACTATGGCTACACCTTC.

This chain uses TRBV5-1 with TRBJ2-3; the D gene is possibly TRBD1 (6 bases). CDR1 is SGHRS and CDR2 is YFSETQ in the germline V gene. Trimming pared 3 bases from V and 0 bases from J, leaving 11 bases between. The CDR3 is 15 residues long. The CDR3, as DNA: TGCGCCAGCAGCTCAGGAGGACAGAGCACAGATACGCAGTATTTT. It translates to CASSSGGQSTDTQYF.

This chain joins TRBV29-1 and TRBJ1-4; D gene unclear. This CDR3 has 13 amino acids. V was clipped by 7 bases and J by 3 bases, with 12 bases between them. The germline CDR1 and CDR2 sequences are SQVTM and ANQGSEA. The CDR3 DNA is TGCAGCGCAACGGGTGCAGCTAATGAAAAACTGTTTTTT. Protein sequence: CSATGAANEKLFF.

The chain carries TRBV6-1 and TRBJ1-2; no firm D call. Deletions cut 5 bases from V and 2 bases from J, with 12 bases between. Per germline, CDR1 MNHNS and CDR2 SASEGT. The CDR3 totals 14 residues. The CDR3 sequence: CASSPNAQNYGYTF. CDR3 nucleotides: TGTGCCAGCAGTCCCAACGCACAGAACTATGGCTACACCTTC.

The rearrangement uses TRBV18 and TRBJ2-7; the match to TRBD1 covers 7 bases. With 6 bases clipped from V and 3 bases from J, the junction kept 2 bases outside the gene matches. Germline V gene data show CDR1 as KGHSH and CDR2 as LQKENI. This CDR3 is 12 amino acids long. The CDR3: CASSGQFYEQYF. The CDR3 nucleotides read TGTGCCAGCTCGGGACAGTTCTACGAGCAGTACTTC. Full variable domain (outside the CDR3, taken from reference TRBV18 and TRBJ2-7): NAGVMQNPRHLVRRRGQEARLRCSPMKGHSHVYWYRQLPEEGLKFMVYLQKENIIDESGMPKERFSAEFPKEGPSILRIQQVVRGDSAAYFCASSGQFYEQYFGPGTRLTVT.

V gene TRBV18 combines with J gene TRBJ2-2; 8 positions match TRBD1. J lost 5 bases, V lost 4 bases, and 3 bases had no gene match. The CDR3 has 14 residues. Germline CDR1 reads KGHSH; CDR2 reads LQKENI. CDR3: CASSRQGWTGELFF. The CDR3 region has the DNA TGTGCCAGCTCACGACAGGGGTGGACCGGGGAGCTGTTTTTT.

The chain is built from TRBV9 and TRBJ2-5, with TRBD2 matching 14 bases. Near its end, the DNA agrees better with TRBJ2-7, so the J call may be wrong. CDR1 and CDR2 (germline): SGDLS, YYNGEE. This CDR3 region has 16 residues. Here the CDR3 DNA reads TGTGCCAGCAGCCCCCGGACTAGCGGGAGGCTGGCCGAGCAGTACTTC. Its protein product is CASSPRTSGRLAEQYF.